The 11 T cell receptor beta chains given below trace back to one sample, sequenced in a study of T-cell reconstitution after alpha-beta-depleted transplantation in children. Unique molecular identifiers tagged the TCRbeta library. Using its own MiXCR run on the PCR reads, TCRdb lists one record per CDR3 protein. The sample holds hundreds of thousands of distinct CDR3 sequences, less than 20% seen once. Sequences were derived from PBMCs, mostly from graft donor cells, sampled 360 days after TCRalphabeta/CD19-depleted stem cell transplant. Source of these receptors: a male patient between 5 and 17 years old who had a stem cell transplant for acute lymphoblastic leukemia, so the T cells may come from the graft donor.

There are a few counts of this clonotype. This chain links TRBV10-2 with TRBJ2-2; D is uncertain. CDR3 length equals 13 residues. Trimming took off 1 base at V and 7 bases at J, with 7 bases between the two ends. Germline CDR1 is WSHSY and CDR2 is SAAADI. CDR3 residues: CASSEWAGGELFF. CDR3 DNA sequence: TGCGCCAGCAGTGAGTGGGCCGGCGGGGAGCTGTTTTTT.

As concerns this clonotype: Possible read error: a much larger clone is one base away. The rearrangement links TRBV6-5 to TRBJ1-2; 10 bases agree with TRBD1. With 2 bases clipped from V and 3 bases from J, the junction kept 0 bases outside the gene matches. The CDR3 length is 14 residues. Germline CDR1 is MNHEY and CDR2 is SVGAGI. The CDR3 coding sequence is TGTGCCAGCAGTTACGGGACAGGGGACTATGGCTACACCTTC. It codes for CASSYGTGDYGYTF.

This clonotype appeared a few times. The rearrangement joins TRBV12-3 or TRBV12-4 to TRBJ1-2; D not resolved. The V gene lost 0 bases and the J gene lost 6 bases, with 17 bases spanning the gap. CDR3 length equals 16 residues. In DNA form, the CDR3 reads TGTGCCAGCAGTTTAGCGCCGTGGGGAAGGAATAATGGCTACACCTTC. It encodes CASSLAPWGRNNGYTF.

The chain joins TRBV10-3 to TRBJ2-1, with 8 bases lining up with TRBD1. V trimming: 3 bases; J trimming: 1 base; junction bases outside the gene matches: 2. The length of the CDR3 is 15 residues. In germline, CDR1 is ENHRY, CDR2 SYGVKD. CDR3 residues: CAISDTGGSYNEQFF. CDR3 bases: TGTGCCATCAGTGATACAGGGGGTTCCTACAATGAGCAGTTCTTC.

In this sample, this clonotype turned up many times. The J gene is TRBJ2-4, the V gene TRBV9; 9 bases agree with TRBD2. Germline assignment: CDR1 SGDLS and CDR2 YYNGEE. This CDR3 is 15 amino acids long. Trimming removed 7 bases from V and 8 bases from J; junction bases left unmatched: 13. The CDR3 nucleotides read TGTGCCAGCGGTGGTGCGGGAGGGCCAGTTGACATTCAGTACTTC. Translation gives CASGGAGGPVDIQYF.

This clonotype has more than one count but fewer than ten. This chain joins TRBV25-1 and TRBJ1-1; D remains ambiguous. V was cut by 1 base and J by 4 bases, with 13 bases left in between. Germline values: CDR1 MGHDK, CDR2 SYGVNS. CDR3 length equals 15 residues. CDR3 amino acids: CASSESTSMATEAFF. DNA for the CDR3: TGTGCCAGCAGTGAATCCACTAGCATGGCCACTGAAGCTTTCTTT. Full variable domain (outside the CDR3, taken from reference TRBV25-1 and TRBJ1-1): EADIYQTPRYLVIGTGKKITLECSQTMGHDKMYWYQQDPGMELHLIHYSYGVNSTEKGDLSSESTVSRIRTEHFPLTLESARPSHTSQYLCASSESTSMATEAFFGQGTRLTVV.

This chain uses TRBV7-9 with TRBJ2-1, with D perhaps TRBD2 (6 bases). This CDR3 comprises 15 residues. CDR1 SEHNR and CDR2 FQNEAQ come from the germline V gene (reference sequence). Trimming took off 5 bases at V and 6 bases at J, with 17 bases between the two ends. Here the CDR3 reads CASSTTPNSGNEQFF. Written as DNA, the CDR3 is TGTGCCAGCAGCACCACCCCGAATAGCGGCAATGAGCAGTTCTTC.

The chain recombines TRBV12-3 or TRBV12-4 with TRBJ1-2; D perhaps matches TRBD1 (5 bases). This CDR3 has 14 residues. Trimming pared 8 bases from V and 3 bases from J, leaving 16 bases between. As DNA, the CDR3 is TGTGCCAGCGCTTGGGCGGGGACCGACTATGGCTACACCTTC. Its translation: CASAWAGTDYGYTF.

This clonotype came up a few times. The V call is TRBV11-1, the J call TRBJ2-1, with 9 bases lining up with TRBD2. Germline V lookup: CDR1 SGHAT, CDR2 FQDESV (reference sequence). The CDR3 is 18 residues long. After removal of 2 bases from V and 5 bases from J, the junction contained 13 bases not matched to a gene. The CDR3 bases are TGTGCCAGCAGCTTACTGTTGCGGGAGGGCAGGTTGGACAATGAGCAGTTCTTC. Protein sequence: CASSLLLREGRLDNEQFF.

The table lists this clonotype with a few counts. The genes are TRBV5-1 and TRBJ1-1; tentatively, D is TRBD1 (6 bases). Between the trimmed V and J ends, which lost 7 bases and 2 bases, there was a span of 12 bases. There are 13 residues in the CDR3. Germline V gene data show CDR1 as SGHRS and CDR2 as YFSETQ. CDR3 sequence: CASYETGNTEAFF. CDR3 DNA: TGCGCCAGCTACGAGACAGGTAACACTGAAGCTTTCTTT.

This clonotype was seen repeatedly, ten times or more. J is TRBJ1-1 and V is TRBV29-1; 7 nucleotides align to TRBD1. Germline CDR1 SQVTM, CDR2 ANQGSEA. The CDR3 runs to 14 residues. V trimming: 5 bases; J trimming: 0 bases; junction bases outside the gene matches: 6. CDR3 protein: CSVTGQYMNTEAFF. CDR3 bases: TGCAGCGTTACGGGACAGTACATGAACACTGAAGCTTTCTTT.